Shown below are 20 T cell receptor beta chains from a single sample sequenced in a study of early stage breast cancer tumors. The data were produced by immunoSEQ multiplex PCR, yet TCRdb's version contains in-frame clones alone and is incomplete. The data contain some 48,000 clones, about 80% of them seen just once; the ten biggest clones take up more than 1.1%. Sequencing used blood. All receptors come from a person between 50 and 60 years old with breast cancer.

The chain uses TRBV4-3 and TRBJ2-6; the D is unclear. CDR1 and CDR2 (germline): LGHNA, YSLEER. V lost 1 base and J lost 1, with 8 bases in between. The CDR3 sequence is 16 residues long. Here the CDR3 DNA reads TGCGCCAGCAGCCAAGGTTTGGGATCTGGGGCCAACGTCCTGACTTTC. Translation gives CASSQGLGSGANVLTF.

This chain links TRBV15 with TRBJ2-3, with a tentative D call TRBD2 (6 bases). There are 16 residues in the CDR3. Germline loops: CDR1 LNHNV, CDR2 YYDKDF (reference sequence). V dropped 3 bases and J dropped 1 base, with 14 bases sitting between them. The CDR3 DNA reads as TGTGCCACCAGCAGGAGGGGCGGGATCGGCACAGATACGCAGTATTTT. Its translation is CATSRRGGIGTDTQYF.

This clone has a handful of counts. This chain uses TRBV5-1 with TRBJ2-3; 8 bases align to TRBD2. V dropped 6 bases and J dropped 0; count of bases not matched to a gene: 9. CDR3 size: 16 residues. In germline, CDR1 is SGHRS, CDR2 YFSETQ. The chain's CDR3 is CASTSLAGASTDTQYF. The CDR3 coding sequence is TGCGCCAGCACGTCTCTAGCGGGCGCTAGCACAGATACGCAGTATTTT.

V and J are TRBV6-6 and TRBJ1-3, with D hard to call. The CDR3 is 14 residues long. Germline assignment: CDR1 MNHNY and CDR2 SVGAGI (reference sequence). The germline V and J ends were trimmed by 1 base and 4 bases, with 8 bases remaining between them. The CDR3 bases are TGTGCCAGCAGTTACTTGGCGCCCGGAAACACCATATATTTT. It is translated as CASSYLAPGNTIYF.

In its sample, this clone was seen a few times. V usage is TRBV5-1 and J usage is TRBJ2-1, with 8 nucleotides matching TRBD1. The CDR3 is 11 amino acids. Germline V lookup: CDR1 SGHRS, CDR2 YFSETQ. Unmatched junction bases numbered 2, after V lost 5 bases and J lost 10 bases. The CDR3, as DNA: TGCGCCAGCAGGACAGGGGACGAGCAGTTCTTC. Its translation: CASRTGDEQFF.

The CDR3: CASSPRGAGELFF. In DNA, the CDR3 is TGCGCCAGCAGTCCCCGGGGAGCCGGGGAGCTGTTTTTT. The V and J genes are TRBV5-1 and TRBJ2-2; TRBD2 is a possible D gene (5 bases). Between the trimmed V and J ends, which lost 5 bases and 6 bases, there was a span of 11 bases. The CDR3 loop spans 13 amino acids. CDR1 is SGHRS, CDR2 YFSETQ, per germline.

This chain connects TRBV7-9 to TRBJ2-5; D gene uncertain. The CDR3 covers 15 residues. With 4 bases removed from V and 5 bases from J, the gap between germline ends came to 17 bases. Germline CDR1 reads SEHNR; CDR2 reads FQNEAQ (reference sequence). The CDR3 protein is CASSSRPGTSETQYF. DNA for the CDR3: TGTGCCAGCAGCTCACGCCCCGGTACATCGGAGACCCAGTACTTC. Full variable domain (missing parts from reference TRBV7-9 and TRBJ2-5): DTGVSQNPRHKITKRGQNVTFRCDPISEHNRLYWYRQTLGQGPEFLTYFQNEAQLEKSRLLSDRFSAERPKGSFSTLEIQRTEQGDSAMYLCASSSRPGTSETQYFGPGTRLLVL.

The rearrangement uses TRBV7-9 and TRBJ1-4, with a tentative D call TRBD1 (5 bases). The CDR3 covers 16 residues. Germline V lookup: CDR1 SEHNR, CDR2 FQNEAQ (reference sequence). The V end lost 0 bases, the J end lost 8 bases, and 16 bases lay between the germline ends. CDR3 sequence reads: CASSLAEGTAPEKLFF. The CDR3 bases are TGTGCCAGCAGCTTAGCAGAAGGGACGGCTCCAGAAAAACTGTTTTTT.

CDR3 bases: TGTGCCAGTAGTACAGGACAGGCTGGGCAGCCCCAGCATTTT. It yields the protein CASSTGQAGQPQHF. V usage is TRBV19 and J usage is TRBJ1-5; 7 nucleotides align to TRBD1. This CDR3 contains 14 residues. Germline V gene lookup returns CDR1 LNHDA and CDR2 SQIVND (reference sequence). J was trimmed by 7 bases and V by 4 bases; bases with no gene match: 7.

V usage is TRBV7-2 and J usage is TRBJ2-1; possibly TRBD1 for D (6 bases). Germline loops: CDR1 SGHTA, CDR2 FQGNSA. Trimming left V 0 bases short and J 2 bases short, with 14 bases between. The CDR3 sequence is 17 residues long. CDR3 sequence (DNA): TGTGCCAGCAGCTTAGCGCTCAGGGGCCAGGCCTACAATGAGCAGTTCTTC. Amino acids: CASSLALRGQAYNEQFF.

The CDR3 sequence is CASSPFGREDGYTF. CDR3 bases: TGTGCCAGCTCACCATTCGGCAGGGAGGATGGCTACACCTTC. The chain employs TRBV18 and TRBJ1-2, with a weak D call TRBD1 (5 bases). The CDR3 extends over 14 amino acids. Trimming cost V 2 bases and J 6 bases, with 13 bases left between them. Germline values: CDR1 KGHSH, CDR2 LQKENI.

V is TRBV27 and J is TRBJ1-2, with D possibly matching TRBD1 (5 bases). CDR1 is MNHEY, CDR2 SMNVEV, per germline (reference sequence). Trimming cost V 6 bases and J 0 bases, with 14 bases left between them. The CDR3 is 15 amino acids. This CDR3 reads CASRLMGDANYGYTF. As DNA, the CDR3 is TGTGCCAGCAGATTGATGGGGGATGCTAACTATGGCTACACCTTC.

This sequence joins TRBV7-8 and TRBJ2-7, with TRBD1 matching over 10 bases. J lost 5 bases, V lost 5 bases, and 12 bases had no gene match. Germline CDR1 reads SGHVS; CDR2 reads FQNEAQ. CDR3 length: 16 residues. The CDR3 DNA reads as TGTGCCAGCAGCGCGGGACAGGGGCGTCCCCTAGACGAGCAGTACTTC. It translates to CASSAGQGRPLDEQYF.

In DNA form, the CDR3 reads TGTGCCAGCACCCGTCTTGCCGGGGGGGTCACTGAAGCTTTCTTT. Translating it yields CASTRLAGGVTEAFF. V gene TRBV27 combines with J gene TRBJ1-1; D is possibly TRBD1 (5 bases). The CDR3 contains 15 residues. V was pared by 7 bases and J by 4 bases, with 19 bases between. Germline assignment: CDR1 MNHEY and CDR2 SMNVEV (reference sequence).

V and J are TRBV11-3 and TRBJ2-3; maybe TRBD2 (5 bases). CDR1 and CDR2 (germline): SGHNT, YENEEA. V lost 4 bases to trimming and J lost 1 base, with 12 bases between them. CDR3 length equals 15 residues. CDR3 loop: CASSSGEGRTDTQYF. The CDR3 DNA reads TGTGCCAGCAGCTCCGGTGAGGGCCGCACAGATACGCAGTATTTT.

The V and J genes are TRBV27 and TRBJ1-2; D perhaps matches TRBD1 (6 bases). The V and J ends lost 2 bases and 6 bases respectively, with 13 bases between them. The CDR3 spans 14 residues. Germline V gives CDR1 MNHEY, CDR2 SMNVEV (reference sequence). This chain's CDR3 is CASSLIGGVHGYTF. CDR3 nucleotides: TGTGCCAGCAGTTTAATCGGGGGCGTTCATGGCTACACCTTC.

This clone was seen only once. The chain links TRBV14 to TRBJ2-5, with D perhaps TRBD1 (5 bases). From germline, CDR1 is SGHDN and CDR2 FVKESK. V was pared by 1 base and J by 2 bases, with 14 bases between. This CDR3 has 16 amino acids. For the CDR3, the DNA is TGTGCCAGCAGCCAAGCGAGACAGACGGGTCAAGAGACCCAGTACTTC. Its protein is CASSQARQTGQETQYF.

The CDR3 is CASSLMEDVTDTQYF. CDR3 DNA: TGTGCCAGCAGCTTAATGGAGGACGTCACAGATACGCAGTATTTT. The chain carries TRBV7-9 and TRBJ2-3; tentatively, D is TRBD2 (5 bases). Germline values: CDR1 SEHNR, CDR2 FQNEAQ (reference sequence). V lost 2 bases and J 2 bases, leaving 11 bases between the germline ends. This CDR3 contains 15 residues.

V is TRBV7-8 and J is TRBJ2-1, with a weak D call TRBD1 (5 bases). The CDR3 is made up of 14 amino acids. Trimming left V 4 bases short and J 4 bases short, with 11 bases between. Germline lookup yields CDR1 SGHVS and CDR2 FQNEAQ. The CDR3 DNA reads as TGTGCCAGCAGCTCGGATAGACAGTACAATGAGCAGTTCTTC. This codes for CASSSDRQYNEQFF.

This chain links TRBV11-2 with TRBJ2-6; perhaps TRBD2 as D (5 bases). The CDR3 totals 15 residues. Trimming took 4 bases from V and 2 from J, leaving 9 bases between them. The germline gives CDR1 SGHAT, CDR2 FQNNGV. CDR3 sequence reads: CASSSGGPGANVLTF. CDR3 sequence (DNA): TGTGCCAGCAGCTCCGGAGGTCCTGGGGCCAACGTCCTGACTTTC.